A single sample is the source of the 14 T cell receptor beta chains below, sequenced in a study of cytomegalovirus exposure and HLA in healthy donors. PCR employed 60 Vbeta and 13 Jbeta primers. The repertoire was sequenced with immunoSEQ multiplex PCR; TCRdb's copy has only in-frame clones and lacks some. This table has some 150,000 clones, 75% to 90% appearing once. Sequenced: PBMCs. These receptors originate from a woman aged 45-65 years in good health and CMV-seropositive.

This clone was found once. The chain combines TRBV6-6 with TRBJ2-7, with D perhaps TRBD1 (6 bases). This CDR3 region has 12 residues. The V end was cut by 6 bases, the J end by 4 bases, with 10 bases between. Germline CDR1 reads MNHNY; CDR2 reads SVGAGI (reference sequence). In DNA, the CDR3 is TGTGCCAGCAGCCGGACAGATTACGAGCAGTACTTC. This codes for CASSRTDYEQYF.

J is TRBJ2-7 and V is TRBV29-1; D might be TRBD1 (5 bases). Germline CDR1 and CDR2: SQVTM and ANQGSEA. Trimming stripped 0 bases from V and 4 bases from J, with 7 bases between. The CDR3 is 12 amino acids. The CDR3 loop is CSVEETGYEQYF. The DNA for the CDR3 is TGCAGCGTTGAAGAAACAGGTTACGAGCAGTACTTC.

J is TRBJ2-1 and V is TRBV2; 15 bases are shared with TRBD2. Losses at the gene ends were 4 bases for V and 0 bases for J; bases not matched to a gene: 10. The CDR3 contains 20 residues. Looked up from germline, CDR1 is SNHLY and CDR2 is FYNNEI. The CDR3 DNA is TGTGCCAGCAGTGGAGGAGGGACTAGCGGGAGGTTGCTCTCCTACAATGAGCAGTTCTTC. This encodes CASSGGGTSGRLLSYNEQFF.

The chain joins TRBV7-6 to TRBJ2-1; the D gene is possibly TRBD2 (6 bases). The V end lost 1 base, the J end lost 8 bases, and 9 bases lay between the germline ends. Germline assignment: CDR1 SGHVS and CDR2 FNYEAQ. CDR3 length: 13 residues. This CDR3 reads CASSLVGGDEQFF. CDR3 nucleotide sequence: TGTGCCAGCAGCTTAGTCGGAGGGGATGAGCAGTTCTTC.

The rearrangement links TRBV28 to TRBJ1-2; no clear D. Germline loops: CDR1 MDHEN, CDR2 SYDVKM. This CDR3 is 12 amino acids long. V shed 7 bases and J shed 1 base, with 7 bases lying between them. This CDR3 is CASTGHNYGYTF. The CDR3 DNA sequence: TGTGCCAGCACTGGCCATAACTATGGCTACACCTTC.

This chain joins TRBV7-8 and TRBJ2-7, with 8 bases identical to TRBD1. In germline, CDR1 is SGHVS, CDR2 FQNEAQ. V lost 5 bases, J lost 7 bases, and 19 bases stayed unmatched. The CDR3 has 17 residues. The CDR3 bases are TGTGCCAGCAGCCCTAAACGACGCGGACAGGGTGAGAGTGAGCAGTACTTC. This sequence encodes CASSPKRRGQGESEQYF.

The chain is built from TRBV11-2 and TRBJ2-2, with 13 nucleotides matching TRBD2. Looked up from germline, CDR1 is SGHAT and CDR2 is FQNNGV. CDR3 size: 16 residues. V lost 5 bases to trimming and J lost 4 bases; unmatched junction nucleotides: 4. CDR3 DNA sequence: TGTGCCAGCAGCCGAGGACTAGCGGGAGTCACCGGGGAGCTGTTTTTT. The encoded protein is CASSRGLAGVTGELFF.

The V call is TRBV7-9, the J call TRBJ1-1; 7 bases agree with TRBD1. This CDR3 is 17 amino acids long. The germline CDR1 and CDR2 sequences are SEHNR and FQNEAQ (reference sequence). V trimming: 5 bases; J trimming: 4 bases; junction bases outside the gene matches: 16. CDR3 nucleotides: TGTGCCAGCAGCCCCGGGACAGCTGTTGGAGAGAGCACTGAAGCTTTCTTT. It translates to CASSPGTAVGESTEAFF.

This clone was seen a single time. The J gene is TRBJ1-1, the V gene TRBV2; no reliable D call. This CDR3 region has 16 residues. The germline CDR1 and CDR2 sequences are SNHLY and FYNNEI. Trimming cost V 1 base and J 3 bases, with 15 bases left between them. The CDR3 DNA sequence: TGTGCCAGCAGTGAAGGAGGCGGCAGATGGGACACTGAAGCTTTCTTT. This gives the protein CASSEGGGRWDTEAFF.

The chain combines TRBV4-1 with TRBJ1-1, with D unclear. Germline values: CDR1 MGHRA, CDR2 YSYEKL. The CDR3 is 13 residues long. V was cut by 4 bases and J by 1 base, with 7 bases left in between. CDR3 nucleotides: TGCGCCAGCAGCCTCTCAGGGAACACTGAAGCTTTCTTT. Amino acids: CASSLSGNTEAFF.

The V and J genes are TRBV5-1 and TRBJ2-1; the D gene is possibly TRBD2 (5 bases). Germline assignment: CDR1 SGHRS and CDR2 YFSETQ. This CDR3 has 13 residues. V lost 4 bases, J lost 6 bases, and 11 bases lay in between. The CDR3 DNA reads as TGCGCCAGCAGCAAACCGGGATCCAATGAGCAGTTCTTC. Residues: CASSKPGSNEQFF.

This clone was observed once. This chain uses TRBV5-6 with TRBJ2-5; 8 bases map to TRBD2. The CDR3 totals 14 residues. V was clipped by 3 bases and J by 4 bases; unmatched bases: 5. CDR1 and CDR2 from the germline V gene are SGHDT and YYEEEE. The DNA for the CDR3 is TGTGCCAGCAGCTCGGGGGGGCGGGGAGAGACCCAGTACTTC. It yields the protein CASSSGGRGETQYF.

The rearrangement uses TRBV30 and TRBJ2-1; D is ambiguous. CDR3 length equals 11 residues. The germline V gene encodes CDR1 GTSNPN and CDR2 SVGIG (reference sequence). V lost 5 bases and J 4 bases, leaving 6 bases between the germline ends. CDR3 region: CAWDKYNEQFF. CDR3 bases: TGTGCCTGGGACAAATACAATGAGCAGTTCTTC.

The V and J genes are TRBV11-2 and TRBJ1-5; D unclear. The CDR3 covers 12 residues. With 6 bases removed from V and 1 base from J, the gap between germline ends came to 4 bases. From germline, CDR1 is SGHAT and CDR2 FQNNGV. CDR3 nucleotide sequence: TGTGCCAGCAGTCGGAGCAATCAGCCCCAGCATTTT. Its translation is CASSRSNQPQHF.